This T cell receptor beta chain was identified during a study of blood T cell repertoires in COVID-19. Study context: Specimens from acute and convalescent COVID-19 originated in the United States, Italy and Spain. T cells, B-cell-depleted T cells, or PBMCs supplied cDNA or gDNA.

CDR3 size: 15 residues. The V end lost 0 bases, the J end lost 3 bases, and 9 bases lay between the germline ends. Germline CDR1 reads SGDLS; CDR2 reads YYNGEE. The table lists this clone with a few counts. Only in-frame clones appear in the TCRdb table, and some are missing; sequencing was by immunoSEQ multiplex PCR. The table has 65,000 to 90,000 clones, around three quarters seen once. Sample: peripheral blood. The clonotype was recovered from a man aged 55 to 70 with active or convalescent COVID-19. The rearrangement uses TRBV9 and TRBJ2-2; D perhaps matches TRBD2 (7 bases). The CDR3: CASSVAGGDTGELFF. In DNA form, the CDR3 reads TGTGCCAGCAGCGTAGCGGGGGGCGACACCGGGGAGCTGTTTTTT.